A selection of T cell receptor beta chains follows, all from one sample in a study of blood T cell repertoires in COVID-19. Generated by immunoSEQ multiplex PCR, the TCRdb table keeps only in-frame clones and is missing some. The sample includes 130,000 to 150,000 clones, roughly 90% of them seen just once. The specimen was peripheral blood. The receptors here all came from a human donor in a cohort sampled during active COVID-19. The CDR3 runs from the conserved cysteine through the conserved F or W. A D gene is named only where the DNA matches it firmly. Clone size is shown for a subset of rows, as once, few, many or a class of expanded clone.

CDR3aa,CDR3nt,j_gene,d_gene,v_gene,abundance
CASSRDRGWEQYF,TGTGCCAGCAGCAGGGACAGGGGTTGGGAGCAGTACTTC,TRBJ2-7,TRBD1,TRBV5-8,once
CASSDNLGETQYF,TGTGCCAGCAGTGACAACCTTGGGGAGACCCAGTACTTC,TRBJ2-5,-,TRBV27,-
CSVYLLGGNTEAFF,TGCAGCGTTTACCTGCTCGGGGGGAACACTGAAGCTTTCTTT,TRBJ1-1,-,TRBV29-1,-
CATSGDSGRGEQFF,TGTGCCACCAGCGGGGACAGCGGGAGGGGTGAGCAGTTCTTC,TRBJ2-1,TRBD2,TRBV15,-
CASSEARGTEAFF,TGTGCCAGCAGTGAAGCCCGGGGGACTGAAGCTTTCTTT,TRBJ1-1,-,TRBV2,-
CASSLAGTAHQPQHF,TGTGCCAGCAGCTTAGCGGGGACAGCTCATCAGCCCCAGCATTTT,TRBJ1-5,TRBD1,TRBV7-2,few
CASSQETVSGANVLTF,TGCGCCAGCAGCCAAGAAACTGTCTCTGGGGCCAACGTCCTGACTTTC,TRBJ2-6,-,TRBV4-3,-
CASSDGGGLYEQYF,TGTGCCAGCAGCGACGGGGGTGGACTCTACGAGCAGTACTTC,TRBJ2-7,-,TRBV9,-
CASSRGQRTDTQYF,TGTGCCAGCAGCCGGGGACAGCGCACAGATACGCAGTATTTT,TRBJ2-3,TRBD1,TRBV2,-
CATSDLQAGRGETQYF,TGTGCCACCAGTGATTTGCAGGCAGGTCGAGGGGAGACCCAGTACTTC,TRBJ2-5,-,TRBV24-1,-
CASSLRGLGGNTEAFF,TGTGCCAGCAGCTTAAGGGGGCTCGGGGGGAACACTGAAGCTTTCTTT,TRBJ1-1,TRBD1,TRBV11-2,-
CASSLFQGLGGYTF,TGTGCCAGCAGTTTATTTCAGGGGTTGGGTGGCTACACCTTC,TRBJ1-2,-,TRBV28,few
CSASSLRGQPQHF,TGCAGTGCTAGTTCTCTCCGGGGTCAGCCCCAGCATTTT,TRBJ1-5,-,TRBV20-1,-
CASSSGTRVYNEQFF,TGTGCCAGCAGCTCCGGGACTAGGGTCTACAATGAGCAGTTCTTC,TRBJ2-1,TRBD2,TRBV11-2,-
CASSVVLAGISGELFF,TGTGCCAGCAGCGTAGTCCTAGCGGGGATTTCCGGGGAGCTGTTTTTT,TRBJ2-2,TRBD2,TRBV9,-
CSVEPQGLTGAFF,TGCAGCGTTGAGCCACAGGGGCTCACGGGAGCTTTCTTT,TRBJ1-1,TRBD1,TRBV29-1,-
CASSPTRTSGGYEQYF,TGTGCCAGTAGCCCCACCAGGACTAGCGGGGGCTACGAGCAGTACTTC,TRBJ2-7,TRBD2,TRBV19,-
CSVSGGPGDTQYF,TGCAGCGTGAGCGGGGGGCCGGGAGATACGCAGTATTTT,TRBJ2-3,TRBD2,TRBV29-1,-
CASAVAGTNSYEQYF,TGTGCCAGCGCGGTGGCAGGGACTAACTCCTACGAGCAGTACTTC,TRBJ2-7,TRBD2,TRBV7-8,-
CASSPDRVRTYEQYF,TGTGCCAGCTCACCGGACAGGGTAAGAACCTACGAGCAGTACTTC,TRBJ2-7,TRBD1,TRBV18,-
CASSAGGFYEQYF,TGTGCCAGCAGTGCAGGGGGATTCTACGAGCAGTACTTC,TRBJ2-7,TRBD1,TRBV2,-
CASFDRMTQPQHF,TGTGCCAGCTTTGACAGGATGACCCAGCCCCAGCATTTT,TRBJ1-5,-,TRBV6-5,-
CASSADRGLETQYF,TGTGCCAGCAGCGCGGACAGGGGGCTGGAGACCCAGTACTTC,TRBJ2-5,TRBD1,TRBV5-4,-
CASSIRGDYGYTF,TGTGCCAGCAGCATCAGGGGGGACTATGGCTACACCTTC,TRBJ1-2,TRBD1,TRBV7-9,once
CASQGGLGQETQYF,TGTGCCAGCCAGGGGGGCCTTGGACAAGAGACCCAGTACTTC,TRBJ2-5,-,TRBV5-8,-
CASSSGTSGASEQFF,TGTGCCAGCAGTTCCGGGACTAGCGGGGCCAGCGAGCAGTTCTTC,TRBJ2-1,TRBD2,TRBV27,-
CASSEAGGHTDTQYF,TGTGCCAGCAGCGAGGCGGGGGGACACACAGATACGCAGTATTTT,TRBJ2-3,TRBD2,TRBV9,-
CASSFWVRLNTEAFF,TGTGCCAGCAGCTTCTGGGTCAGGTTGAACACTGAAGCTTTCTTT,TRBJ1-1,-,TRBV13,-
CASSRTQGNNQPQHF,TGTGCCAGCAGCCGGACTCAGGGGAACAATCAGCCCCAGCATTTT,TRBJ1-5,-,TRBV3-1/TRBV3-2,-
CASSLALSEKLFF,TGTGCCAGCAGTTTAGCGCTAAGCGAAAAACTGTTTTTT,TRBJ1-4,-,TRBV12-3/TRBV12-4,-
CSVEAEQNTEAFF,TGCAGCGTTGAGGCGGAGCAGAACACTGAAGCTTTCTTT,TRBJ1-1,-,TRBV29-1,-
CASSLGLGRHTQYF,TGTGCCAGCAGCCTTGGACTGGGCAGGCATACGCAGTATTTT,TRBJ2-3,-,TRBV6-2/TRBV6-3,-
CASSFFGGFQETQYF,TGTGCCAGCAGCTTTTTCGGGGGGTTCCAAGAGACCCAGTACTTC,TRBJ2-5,TRBD2,TRBV11-2,-
CASSTTVNTEAFF,TGTGCCAGCTCAACGACAGTGAACACTGAAGCTTTCTTT,TRBJ1-1,-,TRBV18,-
CASSSSGGAYNEQFF,TGTGCCAGCAGCTCTAGCGGGGGGGCCTACAATGAGCAGTTCTTC,TRBJ2-1,TRBD2,TRBV7-2,-
CASSPSVISYEQYF,TGTGCCAGCAGCCCCTCAGTGATTTCCTACGAGCAGTACTTC,TRBJ2-7,-,TRBV5-6,-
CASSLTGSYNSPLHF,TGTGCCAGCAGCTTGACTGGCTCCTATAATTCACCCCTCCACTTT,TRBJ1-6,-,TRBV7-3,-
CASSAGQGRRYGYTF,TGTGCCAGCAGCGCCGGACAGGGAAGGCGTTATGGCTACACCTTC,TRBJ1-2,TRBD1,TRBV7-9,few
CASSWAGGDTGELFF,TGTGCCAGCAGTTGGGCAGGGGGAGATACCGGGGAGCTGTTTTTT,TRBJ2-2,TRBD1,TRBV6-2/TRBV6-3,-
CSASILAGTDTQYF,TGCAGTGCTAGTATACTAGCTGGCACAGATACGCAGTATTTT,TRBJ2-3,-,TRBV20-1,-
CASSSPDGGF,TGTGCCAGTAGTTCACCGGACGGAGGATTT,TRBJ1-6,-,TRBV19,-
CASSRKGGRRDTEAFF,TGTGCCAGCAGCCGAAAAGGGGGACGACGGGACACTGAAGCTTTCTTT,TRBJ1-1,-,TRBV5-4,-
CASSPPAPHNSPLHF,TGTGCCAGCTCACCACCGGCACCACATAATTCACCCCTCCACTTT,TRBJ1-6,-,TRBV18,few
CASSAGQGFGNTIYF,TGTGCCAGCAGCGCCGGACAGGGGTTCGGAAACACCATATATTTT,TRBJ1-3,TRBD1,TRBV9,-
CASSLGQGDYEQYF,TGTGCCAGCAGCTTGGGGCAGGGGGACTACGAGCAGTACTTC,TRBJ2-7,TRBD1,TRBV5-5,-
CASSWTGDSYNEQFF,TGCGCCAGCAGCTGGACAGGGGACTCCTACAATGAGCAGTTCTTC,TRBJ2-1,TRBD1,TRBV5-1,-
CASSSQVGASYEQYF,TGTGCCAGTAGTAGCCAGGTGGGGGCCTCCTACGAGCAGTACTTC,TRBJ2-7,-,TRBV19,-